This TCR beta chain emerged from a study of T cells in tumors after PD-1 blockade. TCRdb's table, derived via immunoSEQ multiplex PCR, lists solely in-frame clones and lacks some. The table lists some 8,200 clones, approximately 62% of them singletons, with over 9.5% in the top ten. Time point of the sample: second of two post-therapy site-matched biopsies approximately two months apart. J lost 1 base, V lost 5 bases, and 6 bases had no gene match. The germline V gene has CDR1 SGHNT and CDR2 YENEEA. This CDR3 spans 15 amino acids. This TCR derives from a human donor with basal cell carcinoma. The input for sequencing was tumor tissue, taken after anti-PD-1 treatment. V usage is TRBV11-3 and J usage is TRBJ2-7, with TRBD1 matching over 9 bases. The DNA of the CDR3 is TGTGCCAGCAGCCCGGGACAGGGAGGGTCCTACGAGCAGTACTTC. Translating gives CASSPGQGGSYEQYF.